A selection of T cell receptor beta chains follows, all from one sample in a study of early stage breast cancer tumors. TCRdb keeps only in-frame clones here, not all; method: immunoSEQ multiplex PCR. This repertoire shows more than 55,000 clones, over 80% found once; its top ten account for 4% to 5%. Sample: blood. The origin of the receptors is a person aged 35 to 50 with breast cancer. Each CDR3 is given with its conserved first and last residue. Fields, in order: V gene, clone size, J gene, D gene, CDR3 protein, CDR3 DNA. The D gene is left open where the match is weak. Not all rows give a size; the values are once, few, many and, for expanded clones, a class.

v_gene: TRBV28; abundance: few; j_gene: TRBJ1-2; d_gene: TRBD1; CDR3aa: CASRGQYGYTF; CDR3nt: TGTGCCAGCAGGGGACAGTATGGCTACACCTTC
v_gene: TRBV18; abundance: .; j_gene: TRBJ2-3; d_gene: .; CDR3aa: CASSPPTDTQYF; CDR3nt: TGTGCCAGCTCACCACCTACAGATACGCAGTATTTT
v_gene: TRBV5-1; abundance: .; j_gene: TRBJ1-2; d_gene: .; CDR3aa: CASSLLSAGSGYTF; CDR3nt: TGCGCCAGCAGCTTGTTGTCGGCGGGTTCTGGCTACACCTTC
v_gene: TRBV6-6; abundance: .; j_gene: TRBJ2-5; d_gene: .; CDR3aa: CASSYSTISGETQYF; CDR3nt: TGTGCCAGCAGTTACTCGACTATTTCGGGGGAGACCCAGTACTTC
v_gene: TRBV10-3; abundance: .; j_gene: TRBJ1-2; d_gene: .; CDR3aa: CAISESVFYTF; CDR3nt: TGTGCCATCAGTGAGAGCGTTTTCTACACCTTC
v_gene: TRBV19; abundance: .; j_gene: TRBJ2-7; d_gene: .; CDR3aa: CASSIRGGLLSSYEQYF; CDR3nt: TGTGCCAGTAGTATACGGGGAGGACTACTTAGCTCCTACGAGCAGTACTTC
v_gene: TRBV4-1; abundance: .; j_gene: TRBJ2-1; d_gene: TRBD1; CDR3aa: CASSQHLGQGVSSYNEQFF; CDR3nt: TGCGCCAGCAGCCAACATCTCGGACAGGGGGTTTCCTCCTACAATGAGCAGTTCTTC
v_gene: TRBV6-5; abundance: .; j_gene: TRBJ1-1; d_gene: TRBD1; CDR3aa: CASRGGQGPGEAFF; CDR3nt: TGTGCCAGCAGGGGGGGACAGGGTCCCGGGGAAGCTTTCTTT
v_gene: TRBV19; abundance: .; j_gene: TRBJ2-2; d_gene: TRBD2; CDR3aa: CASRTSGTTGELFF; CDR3nt: TGTGCCAGTAGGACTAGCGGGACCACCGGGGAGCTGTTTTTT
v_gene: TRBV18; abundance: few; j_gene: TRBJ2-2; d_gene: TRBD1; CDR3aa: CASSSGTGDTGELFF; CDR3nt: TGTGCCAGCTCATCCGGGACAGGGGACACCGGGGAGCTGTTTTTT
v_gene: TRBV28; abundance: once; j_gene: TRBJ2-7; d_gene: .; CDR3aa: CASSLLRAGEQYF; CDR3nt: TGTGCCAGCAGTTTACTCAGGGCGGGTGAGCAGTACTTC
v_gene: TRBV10-3; abundance: .; j_gene: TRBJ1-3; d_gene: TRBD1; CDR3aa: CAITGTGGSGNTIYF; CDR3nt: TGTGCCATCACCGGGACAGGGGGCTCTGGAAACACCATATATTTT
v_gene: TRBV6-6; abundance: .; j_gene: TRBJ2-7; d_gene: TRBD1; CDR3aa: CASSSQGAGYEQYF; CDR3nt: TGTGCCAGCAGTTCACAGGGGGCAGGCTACGAGCAGTACTTC
v_gene: TRBV19; abundance: .; j_gene: TRBJ2-7; d_gene: TRBD2; CDR3aa: CASSMTSGRVPYEQYF; CDR3nt: TGTGCCAGTAGTATGACTAGCGGGAGAGTACCCTACGAGCAGTACTTC
v_gene: TRBV29-1; abundance: .; j_gene: TRBJ2-2; d_gene: TRBD2; CDR3aa: CSVNWPGLATGELFF; CDR3nt: TGCAGCGTGAATTGGCCGGGACTAGCGACCGGGGAGCTGTTTTTT
v_gene: TRBV7-9; abundance: .; j_gene: TRBJ1-4; d_gene: .; CDR3aa: CASGSHEKLFF; CDR3nt: TGTGCCAGCGGCAGTCATGAAAAACTGTTTTTT
v_gene: TRBV11-2; abundance: .; j_gene: TRBJ1-4; d_gene: TRBD1; CDR3aa: CASSSRQGANEKLFF; CDR3nt: TGTGCCAGCAGCTCCCGACAGGGGGCTAATGAAAAACTGTTTTTT
v_gene: TRBV19; abundance: .; j_gene: TRBJ2-5; d_gene: .; CDR3aa: CASSIGGQETQYF; CDR3nt: TGTGCCAGTAGTATAGGTGGGCAAGAGACCCAGTACTTC
v_gene: TRBV29-1; abundance: .; j_gene: TRBJ2-5; d_gene: .; CDR3aa: CSVETAGETQYF; CDR3nt: TGCAGCGTTGAAACCGCGGGGGAGACCCAGTACTTC
v_gene: TRBV28; abundance: .; j_gene: TRBJ1-1; d_gene: .; CDR3aa: CASRFVGRGTEAFF; CDR3nt: TGTGCCAGCAGATTCGTGGGGCGAGGCACTGAAGCTTTCTTT
v_gene: TRBV14; abundance: few; j_gene: TRBJ2-3; d_gene: TRBD2; CDR3aa: CASSLSPSGYTDTQYF; CDR3nt: TGTGCCAGCAGCCTTAGCCCTAGCGGTTACACAGATACGCAGTATTTT
v_gene: TRBV28; abundance: .; j_gene: TRBJ2-7; d_gene: TRBD2; CDR3aa: CASSPRLAGEAEQYF; CDR3nt: TGTGCCAGCAGTCCTAGACTAGCGGGAGAAGCCGAGCAGTACTTC
v_gene: TRBV15; abundance: .; j_gene: TRBJ2-3; d_gene: TRBD1; CDR3aa: CATSRDRSQGEDTQYF; CDR3nt: TGTGCCACCAGCAGAGATCGGAGTCAGGGGGAAGATACGCAGTATTTT
v_gene: TRBV28; abundance: .; j_gene: TRBJ1-2; d_gene: .; CDR3aa: CASSGRQIKNYGYTF; CDR3nt: TGTGCCAGCAGCGGACGACAGATTAAAAACTATGGCTACACCTTC
v_gene: TRBV6-5; abundance: .; j_gene: TRBJ1-1; d_gene: .; CDR3aa: CASSPLRQANTEAFF; CDR3nt: TGTGCCAGCAGTCCCCTACGACAGGCTAACACTGAAGCTTTCTTT
v_gene: TRBV4-1; abundance: .; j_gene: TRBJ2-7; d_gene: .; CDR3aa: CASSQIQGSSYEQYF; CDR3nt: TGCGCCAGCAGCCAGATACAGGGAAGCTCCTACGAGCAGTACTTC
v_gene: TRBV9; abundance: .; j_gene: TRBJ2-1; d_gene: TRBD2; CDR3aa: CASQRSSGYNEQFF; CDR3nt: TGTGCCAGCCAACGGTCTAGCGGCTACAATGAGCAGTTCTTC
v_gene: TRBV18; abundance: .; j_gene: TRBJ1-1; d_gene: .; CDR3aa: CASSPPGQAVTEAFF; CDR3nt: TGTGCCAGCTCACCCCCGGGGCAGGCTGTCACTGAAGCTTTCTTT
v_gene: TRBV29-1; abundance: .; j_gene: TRBJ2-1; d_gene: TRBD2; CDR3aa: CSGGTSVSYNEQFF; CDR3nt: TGCAGCGGGGGGACTAGCGTATCGTACAATGAGCAGTTCTTC
v_gene: TRBV21-1; abundance: .; j_gene: TRBJ1-1; d_gene: .; CDR3aa: CASSNQGQNTEAFF; CDR3nt: TGTGCCAGCAGCAACCAGGGCCAGAACACTGAAGCTTTCTTT
v_gene: TRBV29-1; abundance: few; j_gene: TRBJ2-7; d_gene: .; CDR3aa: CSVGGLSLAYEQYF; CDR3nt: TGCAGCGTTGGTGGTCTATCGTTAGCCTACGAGCAGTACTTC
v_gene: TRBV27; abundance: .; j_gene: TRBJ1-1; d_gene: .; CDR3aa: CASSFGRADTEAFF; CDR3nt: TGTGCCAGCAGTTTTGGCAGGGCAGACACTGAAGCTTTCTTT